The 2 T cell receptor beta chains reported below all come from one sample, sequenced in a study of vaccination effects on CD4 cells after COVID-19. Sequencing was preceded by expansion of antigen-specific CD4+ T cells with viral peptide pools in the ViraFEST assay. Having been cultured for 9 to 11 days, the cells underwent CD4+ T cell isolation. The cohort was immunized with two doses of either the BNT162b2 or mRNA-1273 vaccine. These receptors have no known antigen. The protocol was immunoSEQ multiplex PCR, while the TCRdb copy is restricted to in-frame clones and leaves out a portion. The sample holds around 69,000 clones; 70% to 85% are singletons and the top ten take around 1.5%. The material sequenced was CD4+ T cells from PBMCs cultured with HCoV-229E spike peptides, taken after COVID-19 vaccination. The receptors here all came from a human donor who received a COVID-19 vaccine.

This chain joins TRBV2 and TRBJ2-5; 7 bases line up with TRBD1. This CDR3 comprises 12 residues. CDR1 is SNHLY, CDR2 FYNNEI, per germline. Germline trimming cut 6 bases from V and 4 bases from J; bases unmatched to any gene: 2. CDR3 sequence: CASRGDRETQYF. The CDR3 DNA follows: TGTGCCAGCAGAGGGGACAGAGAGACCCAGTACTTC.

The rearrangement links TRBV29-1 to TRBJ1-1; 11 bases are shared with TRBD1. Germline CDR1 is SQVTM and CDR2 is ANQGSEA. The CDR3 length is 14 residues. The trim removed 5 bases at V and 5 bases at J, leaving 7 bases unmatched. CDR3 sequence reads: CSVNLGTGGTEAFF. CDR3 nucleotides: TGCAGCGTTAATCTAGGGACAGGGGGGACTGAAGCTTTCTTT. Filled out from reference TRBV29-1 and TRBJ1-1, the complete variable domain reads SAVISQKPSRDICQRGTSLTIQCQVDSQVTMMFWYRQQPGQSLTLIATANQGSEATYESGFVIDKFPISRPNLTFSTLTVSNMSPEDSSIYLCSVNLGTGGTEAFFGQGTRLTVV.